Detailed here is one TCR beta chain. This sample was taken from a study of identical twins. The CDR3 consists of 13 residues. The V end was cut by 3 bases, the J end by 4 bases, with 9 bases between. Germline V gene data show CDR1 as LNHNV and CDR2 as YYDKDF (reference sequence). Using its own MiXCR run on the 5' RACE reads, TCRdb lists one record per CDR3 protein. The sample lists some 500,000 distinct CDR3 sequences; more than 9% were seen once. The sample was also reused in another study, on yellow fever vaccine responses in identical twins.

Sequencing was done on a sample of PBMCs. The chain recombines TRBV15 with TRBJ1-1, with a tentative D call TRBD1 (5 bases). The origin of this receptor is a woman between 18 and 30 years old in good health. Written as DNA, the CDR3 is TGTGCCACCAGCAGCAGGGTTTCCACTGAAGCTTTCTTT. It yields the protein CATSSRVSTEAFF.